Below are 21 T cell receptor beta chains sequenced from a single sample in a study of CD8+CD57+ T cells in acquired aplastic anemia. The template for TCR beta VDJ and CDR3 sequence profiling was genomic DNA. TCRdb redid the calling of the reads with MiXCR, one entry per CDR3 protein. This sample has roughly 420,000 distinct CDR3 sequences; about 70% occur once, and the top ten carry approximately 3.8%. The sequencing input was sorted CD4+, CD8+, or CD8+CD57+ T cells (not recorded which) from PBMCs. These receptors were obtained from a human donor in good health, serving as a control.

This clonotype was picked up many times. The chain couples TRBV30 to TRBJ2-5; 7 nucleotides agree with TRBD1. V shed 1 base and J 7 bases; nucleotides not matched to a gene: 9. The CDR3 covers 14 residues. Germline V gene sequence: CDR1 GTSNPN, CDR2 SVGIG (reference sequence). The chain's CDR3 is CAWSDWTGPGTQYF. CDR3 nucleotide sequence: TGTGCCTGGAGTGACTGGACAGGTCCAGGGACCCAGTACTTC.

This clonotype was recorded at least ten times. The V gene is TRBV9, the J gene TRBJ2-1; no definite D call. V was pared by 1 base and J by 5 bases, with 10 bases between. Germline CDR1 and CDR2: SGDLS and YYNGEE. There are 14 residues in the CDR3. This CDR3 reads CASSVIGRDNEQFF. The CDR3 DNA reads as TGTGCCAGCAGCGTAATCGGCAGAGACAATGAGCAGTTCTTC.

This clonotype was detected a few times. In DNA, the CDR3 is TGTGCCAGCAGCCAGGACACTGCACCTAACTATGGCTACACCTTC. It encodes CASSQDTAPNYGYTF. The chain has TRBV14 and TRBJ1-2; possible D gene TRBD1, 5 bases. The V end was cut by 3 bases, the J end by 0 bases, with 11 bases between. Germline values: CDR1 SGHDN, CDR2 FVKESK. This CDR3 has 15 amino acids.

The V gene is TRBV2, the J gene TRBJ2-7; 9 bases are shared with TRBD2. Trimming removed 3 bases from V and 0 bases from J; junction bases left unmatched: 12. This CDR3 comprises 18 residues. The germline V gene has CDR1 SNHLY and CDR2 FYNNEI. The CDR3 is CASSESPAGGCNSYEQYF. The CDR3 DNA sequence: TGTGCCAGCAGTGAGAGTCCAGCGGGAGGATGTAACTCCTACGAGCAGTACTTC. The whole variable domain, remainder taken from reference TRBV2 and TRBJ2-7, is EPEVTQTPSHQVTQMGQEVILRCVPISNHLYFYWYRQILGQKVEFLVSFYNNEISEKSEIFDDQFSVERPDGSNFTLKIRSTKLEDSAMYFCASSESPAGGCNSYEQYFGPGTRLTVT.

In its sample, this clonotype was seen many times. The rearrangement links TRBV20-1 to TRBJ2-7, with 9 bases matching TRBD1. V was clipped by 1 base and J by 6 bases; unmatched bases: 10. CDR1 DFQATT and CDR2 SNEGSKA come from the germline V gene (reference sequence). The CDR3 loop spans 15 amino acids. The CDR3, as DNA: TGCAGTGCTAGAGTACCGGGACAGGGATGGCCCGAGCAGTACTTC. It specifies CSARVPGQGWPEQYF.

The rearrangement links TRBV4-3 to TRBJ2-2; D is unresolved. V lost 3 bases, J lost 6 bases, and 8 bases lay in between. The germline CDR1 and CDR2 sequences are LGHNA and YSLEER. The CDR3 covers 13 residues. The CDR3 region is CASSQDLAGELFF. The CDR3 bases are TGCGCCAGCAGCCAGGATCTAGCCGGGGAGCTGTTTTTT.

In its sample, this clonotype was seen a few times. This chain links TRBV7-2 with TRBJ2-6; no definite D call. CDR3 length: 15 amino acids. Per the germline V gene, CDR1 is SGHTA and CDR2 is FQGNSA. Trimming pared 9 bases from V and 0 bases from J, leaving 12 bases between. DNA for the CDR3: TGTGCCAGTAGTACCGACAACTCTGGGGCCAACGTCCTGACTTTC. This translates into CASSTDNSGANVLTF.

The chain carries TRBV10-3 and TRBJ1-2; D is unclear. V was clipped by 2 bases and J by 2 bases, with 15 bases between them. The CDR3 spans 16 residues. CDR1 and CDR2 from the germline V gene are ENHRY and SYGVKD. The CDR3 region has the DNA TGTGCCATCAGTGAGAGCGGAGAGGATCCCAACTATGGCTACACCTTC. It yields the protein CAISESGEDPNYGYTF.

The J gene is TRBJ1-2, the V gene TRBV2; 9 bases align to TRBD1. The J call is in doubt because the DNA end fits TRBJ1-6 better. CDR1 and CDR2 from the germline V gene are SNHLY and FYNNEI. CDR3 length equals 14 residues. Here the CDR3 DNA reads TGTGCCAGCCGTTGGACAGGGGTGTTCTCTGCCCTCCACTTT. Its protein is CASRWTGVFSALHF.

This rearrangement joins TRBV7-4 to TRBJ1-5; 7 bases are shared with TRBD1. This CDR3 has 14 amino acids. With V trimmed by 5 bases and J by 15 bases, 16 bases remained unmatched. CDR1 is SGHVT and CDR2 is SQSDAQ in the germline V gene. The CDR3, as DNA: TGTGCCAGCAGCGTAGACAGGGACAATCAGCCCTTGCATTTT. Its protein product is CASSVDRDNQPLHF.

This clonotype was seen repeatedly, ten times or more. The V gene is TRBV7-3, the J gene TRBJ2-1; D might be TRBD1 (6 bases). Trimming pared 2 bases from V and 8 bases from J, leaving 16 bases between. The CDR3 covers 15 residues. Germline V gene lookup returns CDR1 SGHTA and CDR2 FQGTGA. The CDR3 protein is CASSLLVGAGDEQFF. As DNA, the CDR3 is TGTGCCAGCAGCTTATTAGTGGGGGCCGGAGATGAGCAGTTCTTC.

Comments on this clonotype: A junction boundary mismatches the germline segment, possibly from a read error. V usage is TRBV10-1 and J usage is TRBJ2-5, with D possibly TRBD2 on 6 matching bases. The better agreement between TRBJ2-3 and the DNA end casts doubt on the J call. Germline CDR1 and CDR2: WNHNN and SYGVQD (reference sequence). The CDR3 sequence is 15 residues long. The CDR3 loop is CASLDYRGCTETQYF. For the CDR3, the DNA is TGCGCCAGCCTTGACTACCGGGGGTGCACAGAGACGCAGTATTTT.

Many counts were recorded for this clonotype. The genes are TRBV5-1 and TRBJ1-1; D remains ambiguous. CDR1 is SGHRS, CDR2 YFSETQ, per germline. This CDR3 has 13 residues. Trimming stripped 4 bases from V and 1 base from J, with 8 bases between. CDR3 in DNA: TGCGCCAGCAGCCTGACCCGGAACACTGAAGCTTTCTTT. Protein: CASSLTRNTEAFF.

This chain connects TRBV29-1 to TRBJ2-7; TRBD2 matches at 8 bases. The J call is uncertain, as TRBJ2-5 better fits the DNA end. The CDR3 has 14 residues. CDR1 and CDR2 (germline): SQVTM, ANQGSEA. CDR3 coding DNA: TGCAGCGCCGGAAGGGCCGGGAGGGCGGAGACCCAGTACTTC. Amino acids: CSAGRAGRAETQYF.

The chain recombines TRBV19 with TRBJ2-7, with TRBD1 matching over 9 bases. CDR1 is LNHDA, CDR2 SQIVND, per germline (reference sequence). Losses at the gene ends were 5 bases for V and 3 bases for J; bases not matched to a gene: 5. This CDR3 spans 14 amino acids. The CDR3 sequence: CASSQRQGDYEQYF. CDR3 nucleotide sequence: TGTGCCAGTAGTCAACGACAGGGGGACTACGAGCAGTACTTC.

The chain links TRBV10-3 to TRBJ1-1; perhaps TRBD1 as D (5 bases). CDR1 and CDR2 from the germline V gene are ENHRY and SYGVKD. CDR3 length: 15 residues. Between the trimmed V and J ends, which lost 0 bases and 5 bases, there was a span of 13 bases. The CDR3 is CAISESRQGWTEAFF. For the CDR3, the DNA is TGTGCCATCAGTGAGTCCCGCCAGGGCTGGACTGAAGCTTTCTTT.

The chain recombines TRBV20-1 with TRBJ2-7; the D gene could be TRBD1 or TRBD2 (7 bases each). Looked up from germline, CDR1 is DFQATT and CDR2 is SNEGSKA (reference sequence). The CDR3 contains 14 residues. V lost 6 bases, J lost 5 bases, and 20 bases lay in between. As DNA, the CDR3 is TGCAGTGCCCACGAGCGGGACAGAAACAACGAGCAGTACTTC. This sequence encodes CSAHERDRNNEQYF.

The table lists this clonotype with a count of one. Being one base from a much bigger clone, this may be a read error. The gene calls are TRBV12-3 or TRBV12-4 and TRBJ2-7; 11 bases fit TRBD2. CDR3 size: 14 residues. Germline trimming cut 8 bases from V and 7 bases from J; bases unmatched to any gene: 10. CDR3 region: CASVSGGAFNEQYF. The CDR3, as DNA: TGTGCCAGCGTTAGCGGGGGGGCCTTCAATGAGCAGTACTTC.

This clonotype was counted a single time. Here the CDR3 DNA reads TGCAGTGCGAAGTCGTATGGCTACACCTTC. It yields the protein CSAKSYGYTF. The chain employs TRBV20-1 and TRBJ1-2, with D unclear. The CDR3 length is 10 residues. Trimming took 6 bases from V and 5 from J, leaving 7 bases between them. Germline CDR1 reads DFQATT; CDR2 reads SNEGSKA (reference sequence).

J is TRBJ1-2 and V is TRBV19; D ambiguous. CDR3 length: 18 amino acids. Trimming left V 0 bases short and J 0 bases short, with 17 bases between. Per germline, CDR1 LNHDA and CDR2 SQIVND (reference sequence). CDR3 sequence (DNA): TGTGCCAGTAGTATAGATCTCAACACCCTCGGATCTAACTATGGCTACACCTTC. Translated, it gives CASSIDLNTLGSNYGYTF.

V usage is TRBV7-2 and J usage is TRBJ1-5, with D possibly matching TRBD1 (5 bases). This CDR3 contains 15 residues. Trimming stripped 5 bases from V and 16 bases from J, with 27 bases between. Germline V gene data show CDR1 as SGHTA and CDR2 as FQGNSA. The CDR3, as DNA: TGTGCCAGCAGCCCGGGACTAGCATCGAACGAGCAGTACCATTTT. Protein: CASSPGLASNEQYHF.